This T cell receptor (beta chain) comes out of a study of radiation and T cells in renal cell carcinoma (dated by TCRdb to 2020 to 2022). The study in broad terms: The samples were obtained from a clinical trial, where primary renal cell carcinomas were treated with 15 Gy stereotactic body radiation therapy and then removed by nephrectomy 4 weeks afterward. In total, 50 or so samples underwent TCR beta sequencing: roughly 25 tumors plus 27 peripheral blood samples. Across all 50 or so samples, several million unique CDR3 nucleotide sequences, encoding 2,658,974 unique CDR3 amino acid sequences, were identified. Beyond this particular receptor, the publication reports: In blood, the top tumor clonotypes increased between baseline and 2 weeks post-radiation and then shrank by 4 weeks, which suggests that tumor-resident clones expanded only transiently. Dynamics of the blood repertoire were not tracked past 4 weeks after treatment. Because no pretreatment tumor biopsies were available, whether clonotypes were present in the tumor at baseline could not be determined. With a single-armed trial design, the study had no way to address how radiation dose or scheduling affects the TCR repertoire.

A word on this clone: Its cognate antigen has yet to be identified. The input lacks base qualities; no much larger clone sits a single base away.

TCR beta libraries were generated from genomic DNA with the immunoSEQ kit, following the manufacturer's recommendations. For library preparation, a first multiplex PCR was performed with proprietary primers, followed by a second PCR in which unique barcodes were added, and bead cleanups were performed after each round. Each sample batch included a kit-provided positive control reaction and a negative control reaction. The final libraries underwent checking on an Agilent 4200 TapeStation D1000 ScreenTape, volumetric pooling, and quantification by qPCR. An Illumina NextSeq500 fitted with a MidOutput 150-cycle cartridge performed the sequencing, running 156 Read1 cycles and 15 Index1 cycles with the kit's custom primers. The pooled library was loaded at approximately 1 pM, with a roughly 18% PhiX control spiked in. For the original study's pipeline: Vendor-processed data were analyzed in R, and a clonotype was defined as all T cells sharing the same CDR3 nucleotide sequence. For clone abundance analyses, frequencies were normalized to the 10,000 most abundant clones per sample. Public T cell clones, which averaged fewer than five per sample, were excluded before analysis. Tumor-enriched clonotypes and baseline blood-enriched clonotypes were defined as those with an abundance difference of at least 32-fold between compartments. A beta-binomial differential abundance model was used to identify clonotypes that expanded or contracted between blood time points. Similarity between tumor and blood repertoires was quantified using the Baroni-Urbani and Buser coefficient, and groups were compared with two-tailed Wilcoxon tests in R. The source is immuneACCESS, and TCRdb retained only in-frame sequences with V and J called. Part of the clones is not carried over; for the studies checked, unresolved V genes explain less than half of this, and the remainder is unexplained. Clone size and V and J calls were adopted from that table, with D and trimming inferred from the DNA. The sample table records over 120,000 clones; around nine tenths of these occur just once. The ten largest clones take up around 11% of the sample.

Reading the label with the study, this specimen's time point is: baseline pretreatment blood. Explained via the paper, the treatment or condition label denotes: 15 Gy SBRT to primary tumor, nephrectomy 4 weeks later. To follow tumor-enriched clonotypes, serial peripheral blood was collected from radiation-treated patients at baseline and at 2 weeks and 4 weeks after SBRT. Every patient had renal cell carcinoma of clear cell pathology. The QIAamp DNA Blood Mini Kit (Qiagen) was used to prepare genomic DNA for TCR sequencing. The analyses included only samples that passed all quality control checks. Source: blood, taken from a patient whose treatment included radiotherapy and nephrectomy. The sequence came from a woman aged 45-59 years with renal cell carcinoma.

In nucleotide form, the sequence is TGCAGCGTTGAAGATAACACAGCCGAGCAGTACTTC. This translates into CSVEDNTAEQYF. This receptor chain uses TRBV29-1 and TRBJ2-7; the D gene remains uncertain. From the cysteine up to the phenylalanine, the CDR3 has a length of 12 residues. Just the 36-base CDR3 DNA is kept, in frame starting at base 1. V is reduced by 0 bases and J by 6 bases, leaving a spacing of 9 bases between them. CDR1 and CDR2, looked up from the germline V gene, are SQVTM and ANQGSEA.